Listed below are T cell receptor beta chains from one sample, sequenced in a study of cytotoxic CD8 clonotypes in ibrutinib-treated CLL. Profiled with immunoSEQ multiplex PCR; TCRdb holds only in-frame clones, not every one. The data contain hundreds of thousands of clones, 70% of them seen just once; the ten biggest clones take up just over 15%. Specimen: PBMCs, collected after 24 months of ibrutinib treatment. All receptors come from a human donor with chronic lymphocytic leukemia. CDR3s include the opening cysteine and the closing phenylalanine or tryptophan. D genes are given only for firm matches. Clone size is stated in some rows and not others, as once, few, many or a class when expanded.

CDR3nt: TGCAGCGTTGACAATAGCGGAAGATACAATGAGCAGTTCTTC; CDR3aa: CSVDNSGRYNEQFF; j_gene: TRBJ2-1; abundance: NA; v_gene: TRBV29-1; d_gene: NA
CDR3nt: TGTGCCAGCAGCGCCCGGGGTTCCACTGAAGCTTTCTTT; CDR3aa: CASSARGSTEAFF; j_gene: TRBJ1-1; abundance: once; v_gene: TRBV11-2; d_gene: NA
CDR3nt: TGTGCCAGCAGTGAAGCGCATATGGGGCATTACACCGGGGAGCTGTTTTTT; CDR3aa: CASSEAHMGHYTGELFF; j_gene: TRBJ2-2; abundance: NA; v_gene: TRBV6-1; d_gene: NA
CDR3nt: TGTGCCAGCAGTCGAGTCGGGCCCGCCTACGAGCAGTACTTC; CDR3aa: CASSRVGPAYEQYF; j_gene: TRBJ2-7; abundance: NA; v_gene: TRBV27; d_gene: NA
CDR3nt: TGTGCCAGCAGCTCCCAAGGCCCTGGGCTAGCGGTAAACACCGGGGAGCTGTTTTTT; CDR3aa: CASSSQGPGLAVNTGELFF; j_gene: TRBJ2-2; abundance: NA; v_gene: TRBV14; d_gene: TRBD2
CDR3nt: TGTGCCACCAGCAGAGATCCTTTTAACGAGCAGTACTTC; CDR3aa: CATSRDPFNEQYF; j_gene: TRBJ2-7; abundance: NA; v_gene: TRBV15; d_gene: NA
CDR3nt: TGTGCCAGCAGTCCAGGGACACGGGTCGACGAGCAGTACTTC; CDR3aa: CASSPGTRVDEQYF; j_gene: TRBJ2-7; abundance: NA; v_gene: TRBV28; d_gene: NA
CDR3nt: TGCGCCAGCAGCCAAGGTCCCCGGGGCGAGACCCAGTACTTC; CDR3aa: CASSQGPRGETQYF; j_gene: TRBJ2-5; abundance: once; v_gene: TRBV4-3; d_gene: NA
CDR3nt: TGTGCCAGCAGCTACCGCGGGTCATACAGTGAGCAGTTCTTC; CDR3aa: CASSYRGSYSEQFF; j_gene: TRBJ2-1; abundance: NA; v_gene: TRBV11-3; d_gene: NA
CDR3nt: TGTGCCAGCAGTAAACAGGGTGTCTACGAGCAGTACTTC; CDR3aa: CASSKQGVYEQYF; j_gene: TRBJ2-7; abundance: few; v_gene: TRBV27; d_gene: NA